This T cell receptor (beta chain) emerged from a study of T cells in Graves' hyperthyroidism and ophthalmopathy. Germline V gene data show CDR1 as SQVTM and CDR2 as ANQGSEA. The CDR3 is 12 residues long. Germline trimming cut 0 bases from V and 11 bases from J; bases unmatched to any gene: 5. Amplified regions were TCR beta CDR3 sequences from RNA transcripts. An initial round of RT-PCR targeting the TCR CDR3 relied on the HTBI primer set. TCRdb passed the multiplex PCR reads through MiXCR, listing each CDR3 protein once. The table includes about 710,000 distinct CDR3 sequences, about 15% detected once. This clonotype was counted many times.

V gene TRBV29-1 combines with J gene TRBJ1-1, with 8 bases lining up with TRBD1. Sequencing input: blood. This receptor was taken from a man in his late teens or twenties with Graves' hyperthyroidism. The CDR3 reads CSVEEGTGRAFF. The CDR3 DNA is TGCAGCGTTGAAGAGGGGACAGGTCGGGCTTTCTTT. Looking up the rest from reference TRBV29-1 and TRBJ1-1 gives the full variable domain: SAVISQKPSRDICQRGTSLTIQCQVDSQVTMMFWYRQQPGQSLTLIATANQGSEATYESGFVIDKFPISRPNLTFSTLTVSNMSPEDSSIYLCSVEEGTGRAFFGQGTRLTVV.